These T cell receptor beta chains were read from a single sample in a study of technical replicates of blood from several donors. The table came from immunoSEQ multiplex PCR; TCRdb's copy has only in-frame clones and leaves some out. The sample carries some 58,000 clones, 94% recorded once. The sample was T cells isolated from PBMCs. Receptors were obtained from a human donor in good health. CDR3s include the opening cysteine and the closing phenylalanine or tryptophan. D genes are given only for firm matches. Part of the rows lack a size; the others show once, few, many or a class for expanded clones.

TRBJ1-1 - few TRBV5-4 TGTGCCAGCAGTTCAGAGGGCCATGAAGCTTTCTTT CASSSEGHEAFF
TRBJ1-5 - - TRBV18 TGTGCCAGCTCACCGATCCCCGGTAGCAATCAGCCCCAGCATTTT CASSPIPGSNQPQHF
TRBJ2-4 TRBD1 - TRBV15 TGTGCCACCAGCAGGTGGGACAGGGTTACCAAAAACATTCAGTACTTC CATSRWDRVTKNIQYF
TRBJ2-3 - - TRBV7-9 TGTGCCAGTATACCGGGACACATTTTTCGGGATACGCAGTATTTT CASIPGHIFRDTQYF
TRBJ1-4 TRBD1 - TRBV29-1 TGCAGCGTTGTGGGACAGGGGGCGCGGGGTGAAAAACTGTTTTTT CSVVGQGARGEKLFF
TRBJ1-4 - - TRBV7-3 TGTGCCAGCAGCTTAACGGGGGGGGCAGAGGAAAAACTGTTTTTT CASSLTGGAEEKLFF
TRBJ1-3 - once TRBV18 TGTGCCAGCCTGGAGGGCTTTGGAAACACCATATATTTT CASLEGFGNTIYF
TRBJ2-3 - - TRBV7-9 TGTGCCAGCAGTATGAAGACTGGGCTAGCGTATCTCACAGATACGCAGTATTTT CASSMKTGLAYLTDTQYF
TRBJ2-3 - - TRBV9 TGTGCCAGCAGCGTTCAGTCGACTAGATCAGATACGCAGTATTTT CASSVQSTRSDTQYF
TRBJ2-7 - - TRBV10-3 TGTGCCTCAGGGGACCAGGGGTGGGACGAGCAGTACTTC CASGDQGWDEQYF
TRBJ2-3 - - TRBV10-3 TGTGCCATCAGTGAGTCAGACAGGAGCACAGATACGCAGTATTTT CAISESDRSTDTQYF
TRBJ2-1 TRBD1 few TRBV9 TGTGCCAGCAGCGTAGACAGGGGAACCTACAATGAGCAGTTCTTC CASSVDRGTYNEQFF
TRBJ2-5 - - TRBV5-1 TGCGCCAGCAGCTTCGGTCCCGGGGTCATTGGTAAGGAGACCCAGTACTTC CASSFGPGVIGKETQYF
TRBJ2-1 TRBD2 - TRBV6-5 TGTGCCAGCAGTACCGGGACTAATGACAATGAGCAGTTCTTC CASSTGTNDNEQFF
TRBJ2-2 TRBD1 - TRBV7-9 TGTGCCAGCAGTTTCAACGAGGGACAGGGGAACACCGGGGAGCTGTTTTTT CASSFNEGQGNTGELFF
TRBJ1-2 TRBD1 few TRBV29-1 TGCAGCGTTGAGGACAGGGCCTTTTTCCATGGCTACACCTTC CSVEDRAFFHGYTF
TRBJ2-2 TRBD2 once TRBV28 TGTGCCAGCAGTTCCCTGGCACTAGCGGACACCGGGGAGCTGTTTTTT CASSSLALADTGELFF
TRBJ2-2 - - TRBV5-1 TGCGCCAGCAGGGCGGACGGGGAGCTGTTTTTT CASRADGELFF
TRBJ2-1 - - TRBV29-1 TGCAGCCTTGGAGCGGAAGGGTACAATGAGCAGTTCTTC CSLGAEGYNEQFF
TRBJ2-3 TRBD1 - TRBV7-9 TGTGCCAGCAGCGCGGGACAGGGGAGTACAGATACGCAGTATTTT CASSAGQGSTDTQYF
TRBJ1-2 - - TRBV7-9 TGTGCCAGCAGCTCAAACAGTGGTTACGGCTATGGCTACACCTTC CASSSNSGYGYGYTF
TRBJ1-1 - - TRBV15 TGTGCCACCAGCAGAGCCGAAGCGACGGATGAAGCTTTCTTT CATSRAEATDEAFF
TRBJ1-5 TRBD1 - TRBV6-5 TGTGCCAGCAGTTTACGACAGGGACGAGGCAATCAGCCCCAGCATTTT CASSLRQGRGNQPQHF
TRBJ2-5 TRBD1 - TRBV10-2 TGCGCCAGCAGTGGAGGGACAGGGGTAAGAGAGACCCAGTACTTC CASSGGTGVRETQYF
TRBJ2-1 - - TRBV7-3 TGTGCCAGCAGCTTTCAGGCTGGTTCCTACAATGAGCAGTTCTTC CASSFQAGSYNEQFF
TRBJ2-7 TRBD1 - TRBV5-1 TGCGCCAGCAGCAAGGGGACAGGAAGCTCCTACGAGCAGTACTTC CASSKGTGSSYEQYF
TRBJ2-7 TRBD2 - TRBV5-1 TGCGCCAGCAGCTTGGTGTCCCTATTGCGGGAGGGGCTTAAAACCTCCTACGAGCAGTACTTC CASSLVSLLREGLKTSYEQYF
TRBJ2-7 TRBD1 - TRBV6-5 TGTGCCAGCAGTTTAAGGGGACAGGGCCCCTACGAGCAGTACTTC CASSLRGQGPYEQYF
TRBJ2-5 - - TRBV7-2 TGTGCCAGCAGCTTAGGACGGGATCAAGAGACCCAGTACTTC CASSLGRDQETQYF
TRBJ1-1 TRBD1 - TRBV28 TGTGCCAGCAGTTTCCCAGGGGGCAACACTGAAGCTTTCTTT CASSFPGGNTEAFF
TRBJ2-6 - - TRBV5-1 TGCGCCAGCAGCTCGAGCTCTGGGGCCAACGTCCTGACTTTC CASSSSSGANVLTF
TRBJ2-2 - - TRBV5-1 TGCGCCAGCAGTCGGGACACGAACACCGGGGAGCTGTTTTTT CASSRDTNTGELFF
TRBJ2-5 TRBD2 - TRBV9 TGTGCCAGCAGCGTAACCGGGACTAGCGGGGAGACCCAGTACTTC CASSVTGTSGETQYF
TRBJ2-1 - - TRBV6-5 TGTGCCAGCAGTCAGGGGGGTCGGTCCTACAATGAGCAGTTCTTC CASSQGGRSYNEQFF
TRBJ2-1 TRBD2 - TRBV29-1 TGCAGCGTTGATACCCCTAGCGGGGGGTCTAACTACAATGAGCAGTTCTTC CSVDTPSGGSNYNEQFF
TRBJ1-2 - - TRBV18 TGTGCCAGCCGTGGGGGGATTAACTATGGCTACACCTTC CASRGGINYGYTF
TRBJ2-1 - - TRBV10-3 TGTGCCATCAGTGAGTCGAAACCGGGGGTTGTCTACAATGAGCAGTTCTTC CAISESKPGVVYNEQFF
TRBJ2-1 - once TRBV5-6 TGTGCCAGCAGCAATGGGAGTCACTCCTACAATGAGCAGTTCTTC CASSNGSHSYNEQFF
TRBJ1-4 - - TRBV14 TGTGCCAGCAGCTCGCGACAGATGAATGAAAAACTGTTTTTT CASSSRQMNEKLFF
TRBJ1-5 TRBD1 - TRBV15 TGTGCCACCAGCAGAAAAAGGGCGACAGGGGCCCCTCAGCCCCAGCATTTT CATSRKRATGAPQPQHF
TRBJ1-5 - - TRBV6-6 TGTGCCAGCAGTCTTGACAGAAGCAATCAGCCCCAGCATTTT CASSLDRSNQPQHF
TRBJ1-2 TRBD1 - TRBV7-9 TGTGCCAGCAGCTTAGGGGACAGGGCTTATGGCTACACCTTC CASSLGDRAYGYTF
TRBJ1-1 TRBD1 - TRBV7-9 TGTGCCAGCAGCTTCGGGACAGGGGAAACTGAAGCTTTCTTT CASSFGTGETEAFF
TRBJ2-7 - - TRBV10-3 TGTGCCATCAGGGGTTCAGCGGAGGCCTACGAGCAGTACTTC CAIRGSAEAYEQYF
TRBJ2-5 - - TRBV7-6 TGTGCCAGCAGCCCTCGTGAGGGCCGAGGAGAGACCCAGTACTTC CASSPREGRGETQYF
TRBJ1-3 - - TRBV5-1 TGCGCCAGCAGCCCTAACGGGGGGCGCGCAAACACCATATATTTT CASSPNGGRANTIYF
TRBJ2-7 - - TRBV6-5 TGTGCCAGCATGGAAACTAGGGAATACGAGCAGTACTTC CASMETREYEQYF
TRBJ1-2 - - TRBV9 TGTGCCAGCAGCGTAGCTACTGATTTCTATGGCTACACCTTC CASSVATDFYGYTF
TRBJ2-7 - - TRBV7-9 TGTGCCAGCAGCTTGAGGTATCCCGAGCAGTACTTC CASSLRYPEQYF
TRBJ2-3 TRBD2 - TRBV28 TGTGCCAGCAGTTTTTCGAGCGGGAGGGCAGATACGCAGTATTTT CASSFSSGRADTQYF
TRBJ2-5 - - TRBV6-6 TGTGCCAGCACATTTGAGAGGGAGAGGGGGCAAGAGACCCAGTACTTC CASTFERERGQETQYF
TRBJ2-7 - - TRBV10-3 TGTGCCATCAGTGAGTCGAGGGCCCTCGGAGACGAGCAGTACTTC CAISESRALGDEQYF